The 16 T cell receptor beta chains below all came from one sample that was sequenced in a study of T cells expressing NK-cell markers. TCRdb reanalyzed the 5' RACE reads, giving one entry per CDR3 protein sequence and no DNA. This repertoire comprises hundreds of thousands of distinct CDR3 sequences; its ten largest clones make up 5% to 5.5%. Material: blood T cells: a sorted CD56 or NKG2C T cell subset, CD4+ or CD8+ T cells, or bulk PBMC T cells (not recorded which). Receptors were obtained from a man aged 18 to 69 in good health.

This chain joins TRBV27 and TRBJ2-7; TCRdb gives TRBD2 as the D gene, but with no DNA this cannot be confirmed. Germline CDR1 and CDR2: MNHEY and SMNVEV (reference sequence). This CDR3 is 15 amino acids long. CDR3 amino acids: CATGTKTSGSYEQYF.

The rearrangement links TRBV10-3 to TRBJ1-5. The length of the CDR3 is 12 residues. CDR1 and CDR2 (germline): ENHRY, SYGVKD. The CDR3 is CAISGGNQPQHF.

This sequence joins TRBV12-3 or TRBV12-4 and TRBJ2-2; the TCRdb D gene call, TRBD2, has no DNA to confirm it. The CDR3 consists of 15 residues. CDR3 amino acids: CASSSLAGGPGELFF.

This rearrangement joins TRBV7-9 to TRBJ2-3; TCRdb indicates TRBD2, and absent DNA this call remains unverified. Per the germline V gene, CDR1 is SEHNR and CDR2 is FQNEAQ (reference sequence). CDR3 size: 17 residues. The CDR3 region is CASSPRVTSGVTDTQYF. The full variable domain, its missing parts supplied by reference TRBV7-9 and TRBJ2-3, is DTGVSQNPRHKITKRGQNVTFRCDPISEHNRLYWYRQTLGQGPEFLTYFQNEAQLEKSRLLSDRFSAERPKGSFSTLEIQRTEQGDSAMYLCASSPRVTSGVTDTQYFGPGTRLTVL.

This chain connects TRBV6-6 to TRBJ2-2. The germline V gene encodes CDR1 MNHNY and CDR2 SVGAGI (reference sequence). The CDR3 covers 12 residues. CDR3 sequence: CASTGNTGELFF.

This chain joins TRBV29-1 and TRBJ2-5; with no DNA, the TCRdb D assignment of TRBD1 cannot be verified. In germline, CDR1 is SQVTM, CDR2 ANQGSEA. The CDR3 contains 12 residues. The CDR3 loop is CSVEAARETQYF.

This chain uses TRBV5-1 with TRBJ1-4; TCRdb's D gene call, TRBD1, goes unchecked for lack of DNA. In germline, CDR1 is SGHRS, CDR2 YFSETQ. The CDR3 runs 13 residues. The CDR3 is CASRAGVNEKLFF. Full variable domain (remainder filled in from reference TRBV5-1 and TRBJ1-4): KAGVTQTPRYLIKTRGQQVTLSCSPISGHRSVSWYQQTPGQGLQFLFEYFSETQRNKGNFPGRFSGRQFSNSRSEMNVSTLELGDSALYLCASRAGVNEKLFFGSGTQLSVL.

The chain has TRBV20-1 and TRBJ1-1. The CDR3 is 16 amino acids. Germline CDR1 DFQATT, CDR2 SNEGSKA (reference sequence). CDR3 amino acids: CSARDSGRGENTEAFF.

J is TRBJ1-4 and V is TRBV4-2; there is no DNA to check the TCRdb D call of TRBD1. Germline V gives CDR1 LGHNA, CDR2 YNFKEQ. The CDR3 consists of 16 residues. The chain's CDR3 is CASSQVTTGSYEKLFF.

This chain links TRBV29-1 with TRBJ2-3; TCRdb reports TRBD2, a call that lacks DNA to check it against. CDR1 is SQVTM and CDR2 is ANQGSEA in the germline V gene. The CDR3 has 14 amino acids. CDR3 loop: CSVDAGGRTDTQYF.

The chain carries TRBV18 and TRBJ2-3; the D call of TRBD2 rests on TCRdb alone, since no DNA is present to check it. Per germline, CDR1 KGHSH and CDR2 LQKENI. CDR3 size: 15 residues. CDR3 residues: CASSPTTLGPDTQYF. Full variable domain (missing parts from reference TRBV18 and TRBJ2-3): NAGVMQNPRHLVRRRGQEARLRCSPMKGHSHVYWYRQLPEEGLKFMVYLQKENIIDESGMPKERFSAEFPKEGPSILRIQQVVRGDSAAYFCASSPTTLGPDTQYFGPGTRLTVL.

This chain joins TRBV2 and TRBJ2-3; TCRdb gives TRBD2 as the D gene, but with no DNA this cannot be confirmed. Germline V CDR1 and CDR2: SNHLY, FYNNEI. The CDR3 is 16 residues long. CDR3 loop: CASSETSGGAQDTQYF.

V and J are TRBV3-1 and TRBJ2-3; TCRdb designates TRBD2, a call that cannot be tested without DNA. Germline V gives CDR1 LGHDT, CDR2 YNNKEL (reference sequence). This CDR3 is 13 amino acids long. This chain's CDR3 is CASSQTFTSMQYF.

This chain connects TRBV19 to TRBJ2-1; TCRdb gives TRBD2 as the D gene, but with no DNA this cannot be confirmed. This CDR3 has 14 amino acids. Germline V gene sequence: CDR1 LNHDA, CDR2 SQIVND (reference sequence). CDR3 protein: CASTQRGATLEQFF.

J is TRBJ1-1 and V is TRBV12-3 or TRBV12-4; TCRdb selects TRBD1, and the lack of DNA leaves this call unchecked. The CDR3 contains 14 residues. CDR3 residues: CASSGRDMNTEAFF.

This rearrangement joins TRBV12-3 or TRBV12-4 to TRBJ1-3; the TCRdb D gene call, TRBD1, has no DNA to confirm it. CDR3 length: 14 residues. CDR3 loop: CASRPTGSGNTIYF.